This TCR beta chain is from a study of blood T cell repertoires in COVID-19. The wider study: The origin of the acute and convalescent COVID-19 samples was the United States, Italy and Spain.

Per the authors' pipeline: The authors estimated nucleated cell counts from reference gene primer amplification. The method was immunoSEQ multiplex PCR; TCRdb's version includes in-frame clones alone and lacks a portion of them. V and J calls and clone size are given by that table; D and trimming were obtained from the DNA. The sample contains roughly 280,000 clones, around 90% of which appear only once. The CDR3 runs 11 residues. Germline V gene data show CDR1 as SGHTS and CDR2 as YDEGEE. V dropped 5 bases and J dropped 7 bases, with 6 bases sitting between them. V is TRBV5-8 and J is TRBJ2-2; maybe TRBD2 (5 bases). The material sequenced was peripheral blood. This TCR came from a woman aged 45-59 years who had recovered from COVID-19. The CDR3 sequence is CASRRVGELFF. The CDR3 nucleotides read TGTGCCAGCAGGAGGGTCGGGGAGCTGTTTTTT.